Included here is one T cell receptor beta chain sequence, with context. This record belongs to a study of blood T cell repertoires in COVID-19. Study information: Samples came from the United States, Italy and Spain, spanning acute and convalescent COVID-19. The cDNA or gDNA used as material had been derived from T cells, B-cell-depleted T cells, or PBMCs.

As processed by the authors: From reference gene primer amplification, estimates of nucleated cell counts were derived. Only in-frame clones appear in the TCRdb table, and some are missing; sequencing was by immunoSEQ multiplex PCR. D and trimming come from the DNA, and the V and J calls and clone size come from that table. The sample records 50,000 to 65,000 clones, 70% to 90% being singletons. Germline V lookup: CDR1 SGHRS, CDR2 YFSETQ. This CDR3 region has 17 residues. Deletions cut 2 bases from V and 2 bases from J, with 19 bases between. The sequence was obtained from a man aged 65-85 years with acute or convalescent COVID-19. The chain combines TRBV5-1 with TRBJ1-2; tentative D call: TRBD1 (5 bases). Sequenced: peripheral blood. CDR3 nucleotide sequence: TGCGCCAGCAGCTTTGGCCAAGACTCAAGGGGCAACTATGGCTACACCTTC. Translated: CASSFGQDSRGNYGYTF. The variable domain in full, completed from reference TRBV5-1 and TRBJ1-2, reads KAGVTQTPRYLIKTRGQQVTLSCSPISGHRSVSWYQQTPGQGLQFLFEYFSETQRNKGNFPGRFSGRQFSNSRSEMNVSTLELGDSALYLCASSFGQDSRGNYGYTFGSGTRLTVV.